This paragraph covers one T cell receptor (beta chain) sequence. This clone appeared once. This receptor's antigen is unknown. No clone much larger than this one lies a single base away; base qualities are absent. The cohort consisted of 650 to 850 healthy bone marrow donors. At the time of sampling, every cohort member was nominally healthy, though immune exposures that went unrecorded were likely present. The donor tested CMV seronegative, placing the donor among the 350 or so seronegative members of the cohort. Every donor gave a peripheral blood sample, and the peripheral blood mononuclear cells from that sample were used for TCR beta sequencing. The Qiagen DNeasy Blood Extraction Kit was used to extract genomic DNA from the blood cell samples. The entry originates in a study of cytomegalovirus exposure and HLA in healthy donors (dated by TCRdb to 2016 to 2017). A note on the overall study: In an earlier analysis of 587 of the donors, 276 Gb of sequence data and 90 million to 120 million unique TCR beta sequences from about 180 million T cells were reported. Roughly 300 gigabases of sequencing data and tens of millions of unique TCR sequences made up an early release that covered roughly 670 HLA-typed donors. Of the 398 genotyped donors, approximately 80% fell in the genetic ancestry cluster associated with self-reported Caucasian donors. The study aimed to test whether signatures of past pathogen exposure could be identified by cataloging public T cell receptors. Using immunosequencing, the study profiled T cell repertoires from around 670 subjects and related those repertoires to cytomegalovirus serostatus. Along with the approximately 650-subject first cohort, a separate validation cohort of 120 different subjects was used. To predict cytomegalovirus infection status, the study brought together high-throughput TCR immunosequencing, statistical association of individual TCRs with disease status, and machine learning. A later analysis re-examined previously published TCR beta repertoires from several hundred donors and added high-resolution HLA genotyping to investigate patterns of TCR occurrence. In the later analysis, no new phenotypic data were used to find candidate immune exposures; instead, reliance was placed on TCR beta sequences and their occurrence across donors. In an earlier analysis of several hundred of the donors, high-throughput TCR beta sequencing was used to judge whether each TCR beta V gene segment behaved as functional or pseudogenic. Donor age, sex, ethnicity and CMV serostatus were compiled together with the repertoire data. In a later genetic analysis, genome-wide SNP genotypes for about 60% of the 666 donors were used, and that subset was treated as a discovery cohort. Every discovery cohort repertoire had been produced on one sequencing platform. HLA typing covered class I and class II loci at four-digit resolution. Typing coverage differed by locus: A, B, C, DRB1 and DQB1 were typed in roughly 620-630 donors, DQA1 in 500 to 550, DPA1 in some 600, and DPB1 in approximately 450. Several DR-DQ haplotypes were handled as single units for association and clustering because linkage in the cohort was strong. Among about 410 genotyped donors of the cohort, an average of roughly 230,000 unique TCR beta nucleotide sequences was sequenced per donor, of which roughly 18% were non-productive.

The germline V gene (reference sequence) sets CDR1 to MNHEY and CDR2 to SMNVEV. Reading from cysteine to phenylalanine, the CDR3 counts 16 amino acids. The kept DNA is CDR3 alone, 48 bases in frame from the first base. V is cut by 2 bases and J by 0 bases, and the space between the germline ends is 10 bases. What the authors observed across the whole study: For the cohort, immune exposure information was limited to CMV serostatus. Because the 87-base-pair reads could not distinguish some IMGT-functional V segments, including TRBV6-2 and TRBV6-3, those segments were excluded. Correlated functional status among segregating V segments might reflect linkage disequilibrium, but an unknown experimental factor could not be ruled out. A later analysis associated about 17,000 TCR beta sequences with specific HLA alleles at a false discovery rate of 0.05. Sequencing depth was assumed to be roughly uniform across donors in the presence/absence analyses, though that assumption may not hold. A few of the identified cytomegalovirus-associated TCR beta chains were confirmed in vitro to be specific for cytomegalovirus antigens. A further reported finding was that TCR beta sequences accurately predicted the HLA-A and HLA-B alleles for most subjects in the first cohort. In a later analysis, HLA-associated TCR beta chains showed more clonal expansion and lower generation probabilities than non-associated chains that were equally common. Assigning TCR associations to individual alleles was difficult when HLA alleles, especially DR and DQ, strongly co-occurred. A later analysis found that TCR association rates varied across HLA loci, with DRB1 alleles showing the most associated TCRs and HLA-C alleles the fewest. V-gene and J-gene trimming of TCR beta chains was associated with a missense DCLRE1C variant in a later genetic analysis, and the association was replicated in an independent cohort. In an earlier analysis of fewer than 750 of the donors, most TCR beta V segments were observed in productive rearrangements about 90% or about 30% of the time, broadly matching IMGT annotations. Most TCR sequences were observed very rarely across donors, whereas some public TCRs were present in many individuals. A total of 150 or so TCR beta chains were listed by the study as associated with cytomegalovirus. Because HLA typing was unavailable for some donors at each locus, only the typed subset was used in association tests. This cohort had only TCR beta chains sequenced, and the lack of alpha or paired-chain data limited which features could be detected. In a later analysis, several top co-occurrence clusters were reported to appear linked to parvovirus B19, influenza, CMV and Epstein-Barr virus. The authors suggested that the approach could potentially be extended to other disease states and immunological phenotypes. The earlier analysis of some 540 of the donors excluded roughly 16 rarely observed V segments, including chromosome 9 orphons, because counts were too low. A cluster of highly shared sequence variants was judged likely to be a technical artifact of the sequencing pipeline. In a later genetic analysis, fewer N-insertions in productive TCRs were reported among donors in an Asian-associated ancestry cluster than the roughly 700-donor mean. Most CMV-associated TCR beta chains appeared to be HLA-restricted in a later analysis, and the HLA associations seemed to be driven largely by CMV exposure. Cytomegalovirus status was reported to be diagnosed by the classifier with high specificity and sensitivity in both the original and validation cohorts.

Library creation used the immunoSEQ multiplex PCR assay. For the multiplex PCR, a mixture combining 60 forward primers for TCR Vbeta segments and 13 reverse primers for TCR Jbeta segments was used. The CDR3 region of rearranged TCR beta genes was amplified from genomic DNA by a multiplex PCR assay. The Illumina HiSeq System was used to sequence the amplified TCR beta libraries as 87-base-pair reads. As for the authors' bioinformatics: Across the 500 to 750 repertoires, a later analysis counted tens of millions of unique TCR beta chains, 9 million to 14 million of which were shared by at least two donors. A nearest-neighbor algorithm error-corrected the raw reads and collapsed the reads into unique sequences, merging closely related sequences to remove PCR and sequencing errors. V, D and J gene segments were assigned by aligning CDR3 sequences to IMGT reference sequences. For a sequence to be retained, a match of at least six nucleotides to both a V gene segment and a J gene segment was required. Rearrangements were classified as productive when the CDR3 lacked stop codons and remained in frame with V and J, and all other rearrangements were classified as non-productive. Following IMGT convention, CDR3 was defined as the stretch from the second conserved V-encoded cysteine up to the conserved J-encoded phenylalanine. Sequences without an unambiguous match to a single V gene segment were excluded from the earlier analysis of a few hundred of the donors. An earlier analysis of a few hundred of the donors classified V segments as functional when productive rearrangements were above 56.7% and as segregating when the standard deviation between donors was above 5%. A statistical classification framework was built to diagnose cytomegalovirus status from the catalog of TCR beta chain sequences. V and J gene assignment, in a later analysis, came from comparing TCR nucleotide sequences with IMGT/GENE-DB human TR gene sequences. The TCRdist pipeline was used in a later analysis to assign CDR3 sequences and most-parsimonious VDJ recombination scenarios. In a later analysis, each TCR beta chain was defined by its CDR3 amino acid sequence together with its V-gene family, and reads lacking a unique V-gene family were excluded. As a way to deal with suspected cross-contamination and a sequencing artifact, a later analysis dropped approximately 590 nucleotide sequences that were highly shared and had low generation probability. In a later analysis, a clonal expansion index for each public chain was calculated from normalized within-repertoire ranks of inferred template counts. A later analysis computed generation probabilities with a VDJ recombination model fitted to out-of-frame rearrangements, and checked the results against IGoR. A later analysis scored TCR-TCR, TCR-HLA and TCR-CMV co-occurrence with hypergeometric tests, applying a repertoire-size bias correction to TCR pairs. A later analysis estimated false discovery rates by permuting HLA or CMV assignments 20 times. A later analysis grouped co-occurring TCRs with DBSCAN, adding TCRdist sequence similarity when clustering within HLA-allele-positive subsets. Repertoires with fewer than 30,000 or more than 120,000 public chains, plus five repertoires with anomalous nucleotide sharing, were excluded from co-occurrence clustering. What TCRdb holds here is the immuneACCESS table cut down to in-frame rearrangements. Part of the clones is not present; checked against another copy, under half of the missing clones reflect an unresolved V gene, and the others are unexplained. V and J calls and clone size are copied from that table; D and trimming were computed from the DNA. The sample has fewer than 80,000 clones on record, about three quarters of them singletons. 3.3% of the sample comes from the top ten.

The chain links TRBV27 with TRBJ2-2, with a tentative D gene TRBD2 over 6 matching bases. Sequenced sample: PBMCs. The receptor's source is a man aged 18 to 35 in good health and CMV-seronegative. The CDR3 protein: CASSLAGNSNTGELFF. The nucleotide sequence reads TGTGCCAGCAGTTTAGCGGGGAATTCGAACACCGGGGAGCTGTTTTTT.